This T cell receptor beta chain originates from a study of naive and memory T cell subsets. The sample holds a few counts of this clonotype. This CDR3 is 14 amino acids long. The germline CDR1 and CDR2 sequences are GTSNPN and SVGIG (reference sequence). Trimming left V 3 bases short and J 0 bases short, with 10 bases between. The beta constant-region primer was an equimolar mix of two oligonucleotides covering TRBC1 and TRBC2. Nested alpha and beta constant-region primers with the SP2 primer drove four PCR rounds on ligated cDNA. TCRdb analysed the UMI-ligation and nested PCR reads with MiXCR anew, one entry per CDR3 protein. The sample shows about 34,000 distinct CDR3 sequences, about a fifth of them seen only once.

What was sequenced was effector memory CD4+ T cells from blood. The sample's subset: effector memory, CD45RA- CD27-. The receptor comes from a human donor in good health. The chain couples TRBV30 to TRBJ2-3; possibly TRBD1 for D (5 bases). The CDR3: CAWSQGFSTDTQYF. The CDR3, as DNA: TGTGCCTGGAGCCAGGGTTTTAGCACAGATACGCAGTATTTT.